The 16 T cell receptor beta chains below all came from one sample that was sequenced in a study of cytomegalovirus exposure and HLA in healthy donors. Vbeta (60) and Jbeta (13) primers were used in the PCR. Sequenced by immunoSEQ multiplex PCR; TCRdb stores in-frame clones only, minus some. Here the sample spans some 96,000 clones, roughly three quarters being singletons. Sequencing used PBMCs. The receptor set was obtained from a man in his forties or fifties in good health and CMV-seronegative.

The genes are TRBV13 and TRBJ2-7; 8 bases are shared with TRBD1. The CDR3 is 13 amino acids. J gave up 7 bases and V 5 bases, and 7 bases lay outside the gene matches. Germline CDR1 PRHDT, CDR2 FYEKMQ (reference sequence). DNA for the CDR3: TGTGCCAGCAGCGGCGGACAGGGTCTTGAGCAGTACTTC. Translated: CASSGGQGLEQYF.

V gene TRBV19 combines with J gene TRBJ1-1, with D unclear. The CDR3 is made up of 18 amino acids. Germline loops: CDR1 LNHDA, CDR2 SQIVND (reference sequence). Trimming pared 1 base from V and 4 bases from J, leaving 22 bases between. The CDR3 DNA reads TGTGCCAGTAGTATAGGACCCCTTGTCGGGGTCGTCGGCACTGAAGCTTTCTTT. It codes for CASSIGPLVGVVGTEAFF.

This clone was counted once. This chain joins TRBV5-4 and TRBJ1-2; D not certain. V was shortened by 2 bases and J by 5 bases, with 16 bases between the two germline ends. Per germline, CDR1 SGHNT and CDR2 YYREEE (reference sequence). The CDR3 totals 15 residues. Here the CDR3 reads CASSFPERAQYGYTF. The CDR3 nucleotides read TGTGCCAGCAGCTTTCCCGAGCGGGCACAATATGGCTACACCTTC.

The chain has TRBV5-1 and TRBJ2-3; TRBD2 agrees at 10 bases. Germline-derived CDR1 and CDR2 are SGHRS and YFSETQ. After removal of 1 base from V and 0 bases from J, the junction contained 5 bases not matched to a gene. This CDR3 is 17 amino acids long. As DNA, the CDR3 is TGCGCCAGCAGCTTGTCGACTAGCGGGTCTAGCACAGATACGCAGTATTTT. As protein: CASSLSTSGSSTDTQYF.

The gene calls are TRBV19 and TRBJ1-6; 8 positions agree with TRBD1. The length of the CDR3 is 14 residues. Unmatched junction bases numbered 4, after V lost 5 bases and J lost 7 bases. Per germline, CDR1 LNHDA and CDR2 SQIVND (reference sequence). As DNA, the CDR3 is TGTGCCAGTAGTCCCTGGGACAGGAATTCACCCCTCCACTTT. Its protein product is CASSPWDRNSPLHF.

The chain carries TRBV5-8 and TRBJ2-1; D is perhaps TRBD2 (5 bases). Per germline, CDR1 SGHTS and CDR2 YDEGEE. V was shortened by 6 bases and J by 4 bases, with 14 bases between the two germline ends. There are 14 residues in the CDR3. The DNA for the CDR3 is TGTGCCAGCACTTTTTTAGCGACTTACAATGAGCAGTTCTTC. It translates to CASTFLATYNEQFF.

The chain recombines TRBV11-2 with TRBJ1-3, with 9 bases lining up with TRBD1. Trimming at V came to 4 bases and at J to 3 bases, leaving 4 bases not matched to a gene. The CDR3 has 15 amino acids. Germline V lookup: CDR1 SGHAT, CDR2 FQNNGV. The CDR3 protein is CASSSRQGDGNTIYF. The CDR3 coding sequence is TGTGCCAGCAGCTCGCGACAGGGGGATGGAAACACCATATATTTT.

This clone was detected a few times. The CDR3 DNA reads TGCGCCAGCAGCCATGGGCGGGAGGATAACTATGGCTACACCTTC. Its translation is CASSHGREDNYGYTF. This rearrangement joins TRBV4-3 to TRBJ1-2; D gene unclear. V lost 3 bases to trimming and J lost 1 base, with 12 bases between them. This CDR3 has 15 residues. Germline lookup yields CDR1 LGHNA and CDR2 YSLEER.

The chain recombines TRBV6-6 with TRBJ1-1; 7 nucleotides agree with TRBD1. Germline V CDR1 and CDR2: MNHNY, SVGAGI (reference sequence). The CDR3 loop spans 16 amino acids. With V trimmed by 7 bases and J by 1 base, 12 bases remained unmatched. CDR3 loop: CASKLRDREANTEAFF. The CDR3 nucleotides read TGTGCCAGCAAGTTGAGGGACAGAGAGGCGAACACTGAAGCTTTCTTT.

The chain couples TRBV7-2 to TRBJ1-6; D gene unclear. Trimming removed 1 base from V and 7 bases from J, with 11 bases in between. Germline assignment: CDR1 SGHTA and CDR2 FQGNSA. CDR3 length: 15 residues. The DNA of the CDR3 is TGTGCCAGCAGCTTAGAGAGGGCAAGGAATTCACCCCTCCACTTT. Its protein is CASSLERARNSPLHF.

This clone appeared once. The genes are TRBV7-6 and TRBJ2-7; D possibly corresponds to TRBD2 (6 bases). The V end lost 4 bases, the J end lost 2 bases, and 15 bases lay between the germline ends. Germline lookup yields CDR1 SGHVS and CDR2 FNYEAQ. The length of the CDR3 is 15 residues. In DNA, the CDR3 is TGTGCCAGCAGCTCTAGCGACTCGGGGACCTACGAGCAGTACTTC. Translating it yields CASSSSDSGTYEQYF.

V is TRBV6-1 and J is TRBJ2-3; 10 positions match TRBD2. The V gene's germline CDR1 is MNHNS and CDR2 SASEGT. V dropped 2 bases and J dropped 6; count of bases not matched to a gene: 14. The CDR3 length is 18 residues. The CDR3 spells CASSENLAGASRRDTQYF. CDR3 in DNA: TGTGCCAGCAGTGAAAACCTAGCGGGGGCTTCCCGTCGGGATACGCAGTATTTT.

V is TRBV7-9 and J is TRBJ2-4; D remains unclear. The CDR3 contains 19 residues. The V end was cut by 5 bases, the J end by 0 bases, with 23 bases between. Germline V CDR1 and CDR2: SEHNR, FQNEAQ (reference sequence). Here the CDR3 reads CASSTMVAEKHLAKNIQYF. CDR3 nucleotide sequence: TGTGCCAGCAGCACAATGGTAGCAGAAAAACATCTAGCCAAAAACATTCAGTACTTC.

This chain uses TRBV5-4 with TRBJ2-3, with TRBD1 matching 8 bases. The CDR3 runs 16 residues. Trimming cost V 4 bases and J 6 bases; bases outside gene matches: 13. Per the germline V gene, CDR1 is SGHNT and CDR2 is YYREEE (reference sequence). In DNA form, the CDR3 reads TGTGCCAGCAGCCCCCCGACCCGACAGGGGTCGGATACGCAGTATTTT. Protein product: CASSPPTRQGSDTQYF.

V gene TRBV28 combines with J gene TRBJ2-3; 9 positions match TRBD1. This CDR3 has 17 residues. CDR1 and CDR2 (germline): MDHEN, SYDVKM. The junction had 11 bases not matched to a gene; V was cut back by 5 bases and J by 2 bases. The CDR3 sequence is CASSPADRGRITDTQYF. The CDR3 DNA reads TGTGCCAGCAGTCCCGCGGACAGGGGTAGAATCACAGATACGCAGTATTTT.

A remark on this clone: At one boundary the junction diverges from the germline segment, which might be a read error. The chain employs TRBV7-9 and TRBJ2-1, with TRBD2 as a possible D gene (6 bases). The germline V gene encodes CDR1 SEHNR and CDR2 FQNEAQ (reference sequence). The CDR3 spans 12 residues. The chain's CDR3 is CSSSLTGVRQFF. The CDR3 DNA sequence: TGTTCCAGCAGCTTAACGGGAGTGCGGCAGTTCTTC.